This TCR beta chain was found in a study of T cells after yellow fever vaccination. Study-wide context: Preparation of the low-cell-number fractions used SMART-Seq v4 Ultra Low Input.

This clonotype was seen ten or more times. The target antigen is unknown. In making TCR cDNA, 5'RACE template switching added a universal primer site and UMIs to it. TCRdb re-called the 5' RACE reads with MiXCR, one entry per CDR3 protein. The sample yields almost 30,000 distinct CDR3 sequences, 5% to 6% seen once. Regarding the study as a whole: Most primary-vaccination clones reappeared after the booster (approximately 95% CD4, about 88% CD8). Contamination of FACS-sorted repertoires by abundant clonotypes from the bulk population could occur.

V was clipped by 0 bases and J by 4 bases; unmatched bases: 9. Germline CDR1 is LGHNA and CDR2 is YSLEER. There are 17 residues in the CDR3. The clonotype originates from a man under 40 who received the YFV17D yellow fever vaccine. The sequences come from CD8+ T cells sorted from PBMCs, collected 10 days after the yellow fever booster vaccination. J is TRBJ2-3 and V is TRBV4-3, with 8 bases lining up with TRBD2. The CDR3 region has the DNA TGCGCCAGCAGCCAAGAGCCAGCGGGAGCCCGCCCAGATACGCAGTATTTT. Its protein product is CASSQEPAGARPDTQYF.